A selection of T cell receptor beta chains follows, all from one sample in a study of regulatory and conventional T cells in RAG deficiency. The protocol was immunoSEQ multiplex PCR, while the TCRdb copy is restricted to in-frame clones and leaves out a portion. The sample yields 20,000 to 25,000 clones, around 96% seen once. A further study also used this sample, focusing on regulatory T cells.

Material for sequencing was CD25- CD4+ T cells sorted from blood. The receptors derive from a human donor in good health. CDR3s include the opening cysteine and the closing phenylalanine or tryptophan. D genes are given only for firm matches. The listing skips clone size in some rows; elsewhere it reads once, few, many or a size class.

J gene: TRBJ1-1
V gene: TRBV9
clone size: -
D gene: TRBD1
CDR3 protein: CASSPGTGPNTEAFF
CDR3 DNA: TGTGCCAGCAGCCCAGGGACAGGGCCAAACACTGAAGCTTTCTTT

J gene: TRBJ1-1
V gene: TRBV19
clone size: once
D gene: -
CDR3 protein: CASSLQGGDTEAFF
CDR3 DNA: TGTGCCAGTAGCTTACAGGGAGGGGACACTGAAGCTTTCTTT

J gene: TRBJ2-1
V gene: TRBV27
clone size: -
D gene: TRBD1
CDR3 protein: CASTSTGAKAEQFF
CDR3 DNA: TGTGCCAGCACCTCGACAGGGGCCAAGGCTGAGCAGTTCTTC

J gene: TRBJ2-5
V gene: TRBV15
clone size: -
D gene: TRBD1
CDR3 protein: CATSGRTGEPWAQETQYF
CDR3 DNA: TGTGCCACCAGCGGAAGGACAGGGGAACCCTGGGCCCAAGAGACCCAGTACTTC

J gene: TRBJ1-2
V gene: TRBV5-1
clone size: -
D gene: TRBD1
CDR3 protein: CASSLGTGVDGYTF
CDR3 DNA: TGCGCCAGCAGCTTGGGGACAGGTGTTGATGGCTACACCTTC

J gene: TRBJ2-1
V gene: TRBV7-9
clone size: -
D gene: -
CDR3 protein: CASSLQGFGDEQFF
CDR3 DNA: TGTGCCAGCAGCTTACAGGGGTTTGGGGATGAGCAGTTCTTC

J gene: TRBJ2-3
V gene: TRBV5-1
clone size: -
D gene: -
CDR3 protein: CASSLAGFSTDTQYF
CDR3 DNA: TGCGCCAGCAGCTTGGCCGGTTTTAGCACAGATACGCAGTATTTT

J gene: TRBJ2-4
V gene: TRBV4-1
clone size: -
D gene: -
CDR3 protein: CASSHLAEPFNGIQYF
CDR3 DNA: TGCGCCAGCAGCCATTTAGCGGAACCTTTTAACGGCATTCAGTACTTC

J gene: TRBJ1-4
V gene: TRBV6-1
clone size: -
D gene: TRBD1
CDR3 protein: CASSEPHGQVATNEKLFF
CDR3 DNA: TGTGCCAGCAGTGAACCCCACGGACAGGTAGCAACTAATGAAAAACTGTTTTTT

J gene: TRBJ2-3
V gene: TRBV6-4
clone size: -
D gene: -
CDR3 protein: CASSVGTSPVTDTQYF
CDR3 DNA: TGTGCCAGCAGTGTAGGGACTTCCCCCGTCACAGATACGCAGTATTTT

J gene: TRBJ2-5
V gene: TRBV5-1
clone size: -
D gene: TRBD2
CDR3 protein: CASTHSGGNQETQYF
CDR3 DNA: TGCGCCAGCACCCATAGCGGGGGGAACCAAGAGACCCAGTACTTC

J gene: TRBJ2-2
V gene: TRBV5-6
clone size: once
D gene: -
CDR3 protein: CASSYGPKRETGELFF
CDR3 DNA: TGTGCCAGCAGCTACGGACCCAAGAGGGAGACCGGGGAGCTGTTTTTT

J gene: TRBJ1-2
V gene: TRBV5-1
clone size: -
D gene: TRBD1
CDR3 protein: CASSLPGTGGDMAYGYTF
CDR3 DNA: TGCGCCAGCAGCTTGCCCGGGACAGGGGGCGACATGGCCTATGGCTACACCTTC

J gene: TRBJ2-5
V gene: TRBV7-6
clone size: -
D gene: -
CDR3 protein: CASSLGVGLRGQETQYF
CDR3 DNA: TGTGCCAGCAGCTTAGGGGTCGGGCTTAGGGGCCAAGAGACCCAGTACTTC

J gene: TRBJ1-2
V gene: TRBV9
clone size: -
D gene: -
CDR3 protein: CASSGDVLGARTYGYTF
CDR3 DNA: TGTGCCAGCAGCGGCGACGTATTGGGGGCTAGGACCTATGGCTACACCTTC

J gene: TRBJ2-7
V gene: TRBV11-2
clone size: -
D gene: TRBD1
CDR3 protein: CASSSIHSSGQGVAHEQYF
CDR3 DNA: TGTGCCAGCAGCTCAATTCACTCATCGGGACAGGGGGTTGCCCACGAGCAGTACTTC

J gene: TRBJ1-1
V gene: TRBV5-1
clone size: -
D gene: TRBD1
CDR3 protein: CASSLDQGAYTEAFF
CDR3 DNA: TGCGCCAGCAGCTTGGATCAGGGGGCCTACACTGAAGCTTTCTTT

J gene: TRBJ1-2
V gene: TRBV28
clone size: -
D gene: -
CDR3 protein: CASSLTQTGSNYGYTF
CDR3 DNA: TGTGCCAGCAGCTTAACTCAAACAGGTTCTAACTATGGCTACACCTTC

J gene: TRBJ1-3
V gene: TRBV9
clone size: -
D gene: TRBD1
CDR3 protein: CASSDGQVVGNTIYF
CDR3 DNA: TGTGCCAGCAGCGACGGACAGGTAGTCGGAAACACCATATATTTT

J gene: TRBJ2-5
V gene: TRBV7-8
clone size: -
D gene: -
CDR3 protein: CASSLQETQYF
CDR3 DNA: TGTGCCAGCAGCCTTCAAGAGACCCAGTACTTC

J gene: TRBJ1-4
V gene: TRBV5-1
clone size: -
D gene: -
CDR3 protein: CASSPFGPGEEKLFF
CDR3 DNA: TGCGCCAGCAGCCCTTTTGGTCCGGGGGAAGAAAAACTGTTTTTT

J gene: TRBJ1-6
V gene: TRBV28
clone size: -
D gene: -
CDR3 protein: CASSLVRRNSPLHF
CDR3 DNA: TGTGCCAGCAGTTTGGTACGCAGGAATTCACCCCTCCACTTT

J gene: TRBJ1-1
V gene: TRBV4-2
clone size: -
D gene: -
CDR3 protein: CASSRERRGRSNTEAFF
CDR3 DNA: TGTGCCAGCAGCCGGGAGAGGAGGGGCCGGTCGAACACTGAAGCTTTCTTT

J gene: TRBJ1-5
V gene: TRBV28
clone size: -
D gene: TRBD1
CDR3 protein: CASSRQGKAQPQHF
CDR3 DNA: TGTGCCAGCAGCCGACAGGGGAAGGCTCAGCCCCAGCATTTT

J gene: TRBJ2-7
V gene: TRBV30
clone size: -
D gene: TRBD1
CDR3 protein: CAWTRTGSYEQYF
CDR3 DNA: TGTGCCTGGACTCGGACAGGTTCCTACGAGCAGTACTTC

J gene: TRBJ2-1
V gene: TRBV7-3
clone size: -
D gene: TRBD1
CDR3 protein: CASSPGQEYNEQFF
CDR3 DNA: TGTGCCAGCAGCCCAGGACAGGAATACAATGAGCAGTTCTTC

J gene: TRBJ1-6
V gene: TRBV7-6
clone size: -
D gene: -
CDR3 protein: CASSLALGPANNSPLHF
CDR3 DNA: TGTGCCAGCAGCTTAGCTTTGGGGCCTGCTAATAATTCACCCCTCCACTTT

J gene: TRBJ1-5
V gene: TRBV5-6
clone size: -
D gene: TRBD1
CDR3 protein: CASSSGTVNQPQHF
CDR3 DNA: TGTGCCAGCAGTTCCGGGACAGTCAACCAGCCCCAGCATTTT

J gene: TRBJ2-2
V gene: TRBV9
clone size: -
D gene: TRBD2
CDR3 protein: CASSGTSGELFF
CDR3 DNA: TGTGCCAGCAGTGGGACTAGCGGGGAGCTGTTTTTT

J gene: TRBJ1-1
V gene: TRBV6-1
clone size: once
D gene: -
CDR3 protein: CASSVGRTEAFF
CDR3 DNA: TGTGCCAGCAGTGTGGGGAGGACTGAAGCTTTCTTT

J gene: TRBJ1-1
V gene: TRBV18
clone size: -
D gene: -
CDR3 protein: CASSLDQGFAAEAFF
CDR3 DNA: TGTGCCAGCTCACTGGATCAGGGGTTCGCCGCTGAAGCTTTCTTT

J gene: TRBJ2-1
V gene: TRBV29-1
clone size: -
D gene: -
CDR3 protein: CSGGRGDKQFF
CDR3 DNA: TGCAGCGGGGGCAGGGGCGATAAGCAGTTCTTC

J gene: TRBJ2-7
V gene: TRBV7-9
clone size: -
D gene: TRBD1
CDR3 protein: CASSQRTGGVYEQYF
CDR3 DNA: TGTGCCAGCAGCCAACGGACAGGGGGCGTCTACGAGCAGTACTTC

J gene: TRBJ1-2
V gene: TRBV5-1
clone size: -
D gene: TRBD1
CDR3 protein: CASSSDRVLGNYGYTF
CDR3 DNA: TGCGCCAGCAGCTCGGACAGGGTCCTAGGGAACTATGGCTACACCTTC

J gene: TRBJ2-3
V gene: TRBV4-2
clone size: once
D gene: -
CDR3 protein: CASSQEEGNTQYF
CDR3 DNA: TGTGCCAGCAGCCAAGAGGAGGGGAATACGCAGTATTTT

J gene: TRBJ2-2
V gene: TRBV7-6
clone size: -
D gene: -
CDR3 protein: CASSLVGGKKTGELFF
CDR3 DNA: TGTGCCAGCAGCTTAGTAGGAGGGAAAAAGACCGGGGAGCTGTTTTTT

J gene: TRBJ1-1
V gene: TRBV5-1
clone size: -
D gene: TRBD1
CDR3 protein: CASSLYQGATEAFF
CDR3 DNA: TGCGCCAGCAGCTTATATCAGGGGGCCACTGAAGCTTTCTTT

J gene: TRBJ1-1
V gene: TRBV9
clone size: -
D gene: -
CDR3 protein: CASGGALAGSTEAFF
CDR3 DNA: TGTGCCAGCGGCGGAGCATTGGCAGGGTCAACTGAAGCTTTCTTT

J gene: TRBJ1-5
V gene: TRBV7-9
clone size: -
D gene: -
CDR3 protein: CASSLMGEGQPQHF
CDR3 DNA: TGTGCCAGCAGCTTAATGGGTGAGGGTCAGCCCCAGCATTTT

J gene: TRBJ1-2
V gene: TRBV6-1
clone size: -
D gene: TRBD1
CDR3 protein: CASSEYGRGGQDGYTF
CDR3 DNA: TGTGCCAGCAGTGAATACGGCAGGGGGGGACAGGATGGCTACACCTTC

J gene: TRBJ2-1
V gene: TRBV6-1
clone size: -
D gene: -
CDR3 protein: CASSGRRGQGYNEQFF
CDR3 DNA: TGTGCCAGCAGTGGACGTCGAGGGCAGGGGTACAATGAGCAGTTCTTC

J gene: TRBJ2-7
V gene: TRBV9
clone size: -
D gene: -
CDR3 protein: CASSADGHGGEQYF
CDR3 DNA: TGTGCCAGCAGCGCCGACGGACACGGGGGCGAGCAGTACTTC

J gene: TRBJ2-3
V gene: TRBV7-2
clone size: -
D gene: TRBD1
CDR3 protein: CASSLVIQGTDTQYF
CDR3 DNA: TGTGCCAGCAGCTTAGTCATACAGGGGACAGATACGCAGTATTTT

J gene: TRBJ1-2
V gene: TRBV6-1
clone size: -
D gene: TRBD1
CDR3 protein: CASSDRGHGYGYTF
CDR3 DNA: TGTGCCAGCAGTGATAGGGGGCATGGGTATGGCTACACCTTC

J gene: TRBJ1-2
V gene: TRBV5-1
clone size: -
D gene: -
CDR3 protein: CASSSPERGPYGYTF
CDR3 DNA: TGCGCCAGCAGCTCCCCCGAAAGGGGTCCCTATGGCTACACCTTC

J gene: TRBJ1-2
V gene: TRBV19
clone size: -
D gene: TRBD1
CDR3 protein: CASSSQGASNYGYTF
CDR3 DNA: TGTGCCAGTAGTTCACAGGGGGCGTCTAACTATGGCTACACCTTC

J gene: TRBJ2-7
V gene: TRBV7-9
clone size: -
D gene: -
CDR3 protein: CASSTGHDPSYEQYF
CDR3 DNA: TGTGCCAGCAGCACCGGACACGACCCCTCCTACGAGCAGTACTTC

J gene: TRBJ1-6
V gene: TRBV28
clone size: -
D gene: TRBD1
CDR3 protein: CASSPNQGQGNSPLHF
CDR3 DNA: TGTGCCAGCAGTCCCAACCAAGGACAGGGTAATTCACCCCTCCACTTT

J gene: TRBJ1-2
V gene: TRBV28
clone size: -
D gene: TRBD1
CDR3 protein: CASSGTDYGYTF
CDR3 DNA: TGTGCCAGCTCCGGGACAGACTATGGCTACACCTTC

J gene: TRBJ1-2
V gene: TRBV5-1
clone size: -
D gene: TRBD1
CDR3 protein: CASSLAAEGANYGYTF
CDR3 DNA: TGCGCCAGCAGCTTGGCTGCGGAGGGGGCAAACTATGGCTACACCTTC